Given below is one T cell receptor beta chain in context. Its specificity is not known. RNA transcripts yielded amplified TCR beta CDR3 regions. A set of HTBI primers served as the primers for a first-round RT-PCR of the TCR CDR3. MiXCR, applied by TCRdb to the multiplex PCR reads, yields one record per CDR3 protein. The top ten hold over 45% of the sample, which has hundreds of thousands of distinct CDR3 sequences, just under 20% seen once. The CDR3 totals 11 residues. The V end lost 7 bases, the J end lost 6 bases, and 12 bases lay between the germline ends. CDR1 and CDR2 (germline): DFQATT, SNEGSKA (reference sequence). Every diagnosis used clinical symptoms, serum thyroxine and TRAb, thyroid ultrasound and orbital computed tomography. The data stem from a study of T cells in Graves' hyperthyroidism and ophthalmopathy. Study-wide results and limits: Model-based prediction identified ophthalmopathy a median roughly six months prior to its onset. Blood also carried most thyroid clonotypes expanded above 0.001.

The TCR sequence derives from a man aged 35-49 years with Graves' ophthalmopathy. Sequencing was done on a sample of blood. The chain has TRBV20-1 and TRBJ1-2; D may be TRBD1 (5 bases). This chain's CDR3 is CSGTQGDGYTF. For the CDR3, the DNA is TGCAGTGGCACGCAGGGTGATGGCTACACCTTC.